This T cell receptor beta chain was recovered during a study of beta chain features in type 1 diabetes. Looking at the study overall: Cell yields, gender and age were similar in healthy donors and patients. General study points: Patients with Type 1 diabetes showed moderately but significantly shorter TCRB CDR3s in all four CD4+ subsets.

Expressed TCRB transcripts were sequenced because the entire RNA isolate underwent reverse transcription. Repertoires were generated with immunoSEQ multiplex PCR, while TCRdb's copy carries only in-frame clones and drops some. The sample holds hundreds of thousands of clones, approximately 11% seen once. Unmatched junction bases numbered 4, after V lost 10 bases and J lost 6 bases. The CDR3 is made up of 12 amino acids. CDR1 and CDR2 (germline): MDHEN, SYDVKM. A note on this clone: Antigen unknown.

The sequencing input was naive CD4+ T cells from blood. The chain is built from TRBV28 and TRBJ1-2, with TRBD1 matching over 11 bases. The receptor was isolated from a man aged 25-45 years with type 1 diabetes. This chain's CDR3 is CATKDRGHGYTF. The CDR3, as DNA: TGTGCCACAAAGGACAGGGGGCATGGCTACACCTTC.